The 2 T cell receptor beta chains given below trace back to one sample, sequenced in a study of molecular identifiers for immune sequencing clone quantification. MiXCR, run by TCRdb on the PCR reads, gives a single entry per CDR3 protein. This table holds about 98,000 distinct CDR3 sequences, 30% to 35% found once. The sample consisted of naive CD8+ T cells from blood, with Jurkat cell RNA spiked in. Indicated subset: FACS-sorted CD8+CD4-CCR7+CD45RA+ naive T cells. The receptors here all came from a human donor in good health. Some libraries in this study had Jurkat cell RNA spiked in.

About this clonotype: Because the CDR3 is missing its conserved closing phenylalanine or tryptophan, this is likely a read error. The chain recombines TRBV7-2 with TRBJ2-7; D not resolved. The CDR3 has 14 residues. V shed 1 base and J shed 2 bases, with 9 bases lying between them. Germline lookup yields CDR1 SGHTA and CDR2 FQGNSA. This CDR3 reads CASSLDRFAYEQYL. CDR3 sequence (DNA): TGTGCCAGCAGCTTAGACCGCTTCGCCTACGAGCAGTACCTC.

In its sample, this clonotype was seen a few times. This chain joins TRBV21-1 and TRBJ1-5; TRBD1, the table's D call, was not compared with the DNA. TRBV21-1 represents a pseudogene. The CDR3 sequence is 14 residues long. CDR3 coding DNA: TGTGCCACCTACCCACAGGGGGCAAATCAGCCCCAGCATTTT. This translates into CATYPQGANQPQHF.